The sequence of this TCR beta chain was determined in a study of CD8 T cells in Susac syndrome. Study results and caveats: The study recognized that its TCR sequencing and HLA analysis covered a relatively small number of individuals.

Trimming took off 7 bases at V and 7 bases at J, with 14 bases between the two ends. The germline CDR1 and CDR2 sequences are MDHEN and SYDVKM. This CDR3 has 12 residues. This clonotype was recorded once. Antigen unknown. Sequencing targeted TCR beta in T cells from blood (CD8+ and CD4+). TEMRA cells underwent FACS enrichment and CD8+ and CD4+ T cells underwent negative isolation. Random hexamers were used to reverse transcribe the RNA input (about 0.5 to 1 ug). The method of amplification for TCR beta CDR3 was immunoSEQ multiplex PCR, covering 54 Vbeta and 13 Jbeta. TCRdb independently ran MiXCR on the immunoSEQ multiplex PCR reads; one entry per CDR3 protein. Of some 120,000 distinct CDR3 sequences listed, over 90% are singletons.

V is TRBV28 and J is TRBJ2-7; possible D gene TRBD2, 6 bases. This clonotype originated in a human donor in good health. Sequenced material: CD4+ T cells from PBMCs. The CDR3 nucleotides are TGTGCCAGCACCCTCCCCGGGGGTGAGCAGTACTTC. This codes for CASTLPGGEQYF.